This paragraph covers one T cell receptor (beta chain) sequence. This clone has a handful of counts. Its antigen remains undetermined. One base away there is no much larger clone; base qualities are not given. This record comes from a study of cytomegalovirus exposure and HLA in healthy donors (dated 2017 in TCRdb). About the investigation overall: An earlier analysis of 587 of the donors reported over 250 Gb of sequence data and 117 million unique TCR beta sequences obtained from 180 million or so T cells. To study patterns of TCR occurrence, a later analysis re-analyzed previously published TCR beta repertoires from around 660 donors and added high-resolution HLA genotyping. A few DR-DQ haplotypes were treated as single units for association and clustering because of strong linkage in the cohort. Roughly 320 gigabases of sequencing data and around 80 million unique TCR sequences made up an early release that covered 500 to 650 HLA-typed donors. The study used immunosequencing to profile the T cell repertoires of approximately 690 subjects and linked those repertoires to cytomegalovirus serostatus. On average, about 240,000 unique TCR beta nucleotide sequences were sequenced per donor among some 430 genotyped donors of the cohort, with around 19% of those sequences being non-productive. The genetic ancestry cluster associated with self-reported Caucasian donors included roughly 84% of the 398 genotyped donors. A later genetic analysis used genome-wide SNP genotypes for about three fifths of the 666 donors, treating that subset as a discovery cohort. In an earlier analysis of a few hundred of the donors, high-throughput TCR beta sequencing was used to judge whether each TCR beta V gene segment behaved as functional or pseudogenic. All discovery cohort repertoires had been generated on a single sequencing platform. Rather than drawing on any new phenotypic data, the later analysis identified candidate immune exposures from TCR beta sequences and the way those sequences occurred across donors. A separate validation cohort of about 110 different subjects was used in addition to the roughly 640-subject first cohort. HLA typing covered class I and class II loci at four-digit resolution. Typing coverage differed by locus: A, B, C, DRB1 and DQB1 were typed in roughly 620-630 donors, DQA1 in 500 to 550, DPA1 in roughly 590, and DPB1 in roughly 450. The study combined high-throughput TCR immunosequencing, statistical association of individual TCRs with disease status, and machine learning to predict cytomegalovirus infection status. Donor age, sex, ethnicity and CMV serostatus were compiled together with the repertoire data. The study was designed to test whether signatures of past pathogen exposure could be identified by cataloging public T cell receptors. The paper as a whole reports these results and caveats: In an earlier analysis of 500 to 650 of the donors, most TCR beta V segments appeared in productive rearrangements about 87% or about 30% of the time, broadly matching IMGT annotations. A few of the identified cytomegalovirus-associated TCR beta chains were confirmed in vitro to be specific for cytomegalovirus antigens. A further reported finding was that TCR beta sequences accurately predicted the HLA-A and HLA-B alleles for most subjects in the first cohort. Compared with the approximately 700-donor mean, donors in an Asian-associated ancestry cluster had fewer N-insertions in productive TCRs, according to a later genetic analysis. The sequencing pipeline was judged likely to have produced a cluster of highly shared sequence variants as a technical artifact. When HLA alleles, especially DR and DQ, strongly co-occurred, attributing TCR associations to individual alleles was difficult. While some public TCRs were present in many individuals, most TCR sequences turned up only very rarely across donors. Presence/absence analyses assumed roughly uniform sequencing depth across donors, an assumption that may not hold. Because counts were too low, roughly 17 rarely observed V segments, including chromosome 9 orphons, were left out of the earlier analysis of a few hundred of the donors. Cytomegalovirus status was reported to be diagnosed by the classifier with high specificity and sensitivity in both the original and validation cohorts. Linkage disequilibrium might explain the correlated functional status among segregating V segments, but an unknown experimental factor could not be excluded. Several of the top co-occurrence clusters appeared to be linked to parvovirus B19, influenza, CMV and Epstein-Barr virus, according to a later analysis. According to a later analysis, most CMV-associated TCR beta chains appeared to be HLA-restricted, and the HLA associations seemed to be driven largely by CMV exposure. In a later analysis, TCR association rates were found to vary across HLA loci, with the most associated TCRs seen for DRB1 alleles and the fewest for HLA-C alleles. A total of 150 or so TCR beta chains were listed by the study as associated with cytomegalovirus. For the cohort, immune exposure information was limited to CMV serostatus. V-gene and J-gene trimming of TCR beta chains was associated with a missense DCLRE1C variant in a later genetic analysis, and the association was replicated in an independent cohort. It was suggested by the authors that the approach could potentially be generalized to other disease states and immunological phenotypes. Because some donors lacked HLA typing at each locus, the association tests relied only on the typed subset. In a later analysis, HLA-associated TCR beta chains were found to be more clonally expanded and to have lower generation probabilities than equally common non-associated chains. The cohort was sequenced for TCR beta chains only, and without alpha or paired-chain data the features that could be detected were limited. Because the 87-base-pair reads could not distinguish some IMGT-functional V segments, including TRBV6-2 and TRBV6-3, those segments were excluded. A later analysis associated 16,951 TCR beta sequences with specific HLA alleles at a false discovery rate of 0.05.

In total, fewer than 750 healthy bone marrow donors made up the cohort. Cohort members were all nominally healthy when sampled, although unrecorded immune exposures were likely present. The donor tested CMV seronegative, placing the donor among the roughly 400 seronegative members of the cohort. Every donor gave a peripheral blood sample, and the peripheral blood mononuclear cells from that sample were used for TCR beta sequencing. The Qiagen DNeasy Blood Extraction Kit was used to extract genomic DNA from the blood cell samples. Libraries came from the immunoSEQ multiplex PCR assay. For the multiplex PCR, a mixture combining 60 forward primers for TCR Vbeta segments and 13 reverse primers for TCR Jbeta segments was used. The CDR3 region of rearranged TCR beta genes was amplified from genomic DNA by a multiplex PCR assay. Amplified TCR beta libraries were sequenced as 87-base-pair reads on the Illumina HiSeq System. Regarding the original processing steps: Across the roughly 600 repertoires, a later analysis counted approximately 75 million unique TCR beta chains, approximately 12 million of which were shared by at least two donors. A nearest-neighbor algorithm error-corrected the raw reads and collapsed the reads into unique sequences, merging closely related sequences to remove PCR and sequencing errors. CDR3 sequences were aligned to IMGT reference sequences to assign V, D and J gene segments. For a sequence to be retained, a match of at least six nucleotides was required to both a V gene segment and a J gene segment. A rearrangement counted as productive if the CDR3 had no stop codons and remained in frame with V and J, and every other rearrangement counted as non-productive. CDR3 was defined by IMGT convention, running from the second conserved V-encoded cysteine to the conserved J-encoded phenylalanine. In an earlier analysis of approximately 590 of the donors, sequences lacking an unambiguous match to a single V gene segment were excluded. In an earlier analysis of several hundred of the donors, V segments were called functional above 56.7% productive rearrangements and were called segregating when the between-donor standard deviation exceeded 5%. A statistical classification framework was built for diagnosing cytomegalovirus status from the catalog of TCR beta chain sequences. In a later analysis, TCR nucleotide sequences were compared against IMGT/GENE-DB human TR gene sequences so that V and J genes could be assigned. The TCRdist pipeline was used in a later analysis to assign CDR3 sequences and most-parsimonious VDJ recombination scenarios. In a later analysis, every TCR beta chain was defined by the combination of its CDR3 amino acid sequence and its V-gene family, and reads without a unique V-gene family were dropped. In a later analysis, 450 to 600 highly shared, low-generation-probability nucleotide sequences were removed to address suspected cross-contamination and a sequencing artifact. A later analysis calculated a clonal expansion index for each public chain from normalized within-repertoire ranks of inferred template counts. Generation probabilities in a later analysis came from a VDJ recombination model fitted to out-of-frame rearrangements, and those results were checked against IGoR. A later analysis scored TCR-TCR, TCR-HLA and TCR-CMV co-occurrence with hypergeometric tests, applying a repertoire-size bias correction to TCR pairs. False discovery rates were estimated in a later analysis by permuting HLA or CMV assignments 20 times. A later analysis grouped co-occurring TCRs with DBSCAN, adding TCRdist sequence similarity when clustering within HLA-allele-positive subsets. Repertoires with fewer than 30,000 or more than 120,000 public chains, plus five repertoires with anomalous nucleotide sharing, were excluded from co-occurrence clustering. TCRdb took over this immuneACCESS table, retaining in-frame rearrangements with V and J assigned. Such tables are incomplete; in checked studies, under half of the missing clones stem from an unresolved V gene, and the remainder is unexplained. The DNA was the basis for D and trimming; V, J and clone size are from that table. The sample includes hundreds of thousands of clones, with approximately 78% observed a single time. Clones ranked in the top ten supply around 4% of the sample.

V was cut back by 4 bases and J by 2 bases, leaving a gap of 9 bases between them. CDR1 and CDR2 are read off the germline V gene as SGHTA and FQGNSA. From the cysteine through the phenylalanine, the CDR3 covers 14 amino acids. Only the CDR3 region is kept as DNA, spanning 42 bases read in frame from base 1. The V gene is TRBV7-2 and the J gene is TRBJ1-5; the D gene remains uncertain. The TCR sequence derives from a male donor in good health and CMV-seronegative. Sequencing was performed on PBMCs. The DNA sequence is given as TGTGCCAGCAGCTCCCATAGAGGCAATCAGCCCCAGCATTTT. It is translated as CASSSHRGNQPQHF.